Detailed here is one TCR beta chain. Its specificity is not known. From germline, CDR1 is SGHKS and CDR2 YYEKEE (reference sequence). CDR3 size: 17 residues. V lost 3 bases and J lost 11; bases outside the gene matches: 21. Measured with immunoSEQ multiplex PCR; TCRdb has only the in-frame clones, and not every one. The sample lists around 70,000 clones, 70% to 80% occurring once. The entry originates in a study of T cell responses to AZD1222 COVID-19 vaccine. Findings and caveats of the study: Among spike-specific TCRs, nearly half reportedly target unmutated variant regions. Only a handful of AZD1222 recipients, roughly six in all, had baseline seropositivity. Spike was spanned by vaccine-associated CD4 TCRs, which were dominant at 160-218 and 743-854.

The chain links TRBV5-5 to TRBJ1-1; 8 bases fit TRBD1. Material: peripheral blood, obtained on day 0 of MenACWY control vaccination. This TCR was sampled from an adult in good health. This chain's CDR3 is CASSSLDDLFSGGAAFF. In DNA, the CDR3 is TGTGCCAGCAGCTCGCTGGACGACCTTTTTTCAGGGGGCGCGGCTTTCTTT.